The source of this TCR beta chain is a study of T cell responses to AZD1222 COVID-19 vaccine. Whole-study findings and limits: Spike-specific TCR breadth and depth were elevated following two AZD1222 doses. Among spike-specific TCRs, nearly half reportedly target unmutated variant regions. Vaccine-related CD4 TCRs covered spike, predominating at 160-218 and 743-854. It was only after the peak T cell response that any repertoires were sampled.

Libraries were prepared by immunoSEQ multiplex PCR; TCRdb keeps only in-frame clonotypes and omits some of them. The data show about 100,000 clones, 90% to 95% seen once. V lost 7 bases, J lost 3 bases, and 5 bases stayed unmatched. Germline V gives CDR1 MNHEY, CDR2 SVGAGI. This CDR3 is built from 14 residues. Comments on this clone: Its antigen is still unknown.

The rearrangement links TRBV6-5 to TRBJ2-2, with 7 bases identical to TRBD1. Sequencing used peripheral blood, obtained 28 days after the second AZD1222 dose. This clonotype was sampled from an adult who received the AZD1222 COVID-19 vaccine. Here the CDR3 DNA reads TGTGCCAGCAAACCACAGGGGCACACCGGGGAGCTGTTTTTT. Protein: CASKPQGHTGELFF.